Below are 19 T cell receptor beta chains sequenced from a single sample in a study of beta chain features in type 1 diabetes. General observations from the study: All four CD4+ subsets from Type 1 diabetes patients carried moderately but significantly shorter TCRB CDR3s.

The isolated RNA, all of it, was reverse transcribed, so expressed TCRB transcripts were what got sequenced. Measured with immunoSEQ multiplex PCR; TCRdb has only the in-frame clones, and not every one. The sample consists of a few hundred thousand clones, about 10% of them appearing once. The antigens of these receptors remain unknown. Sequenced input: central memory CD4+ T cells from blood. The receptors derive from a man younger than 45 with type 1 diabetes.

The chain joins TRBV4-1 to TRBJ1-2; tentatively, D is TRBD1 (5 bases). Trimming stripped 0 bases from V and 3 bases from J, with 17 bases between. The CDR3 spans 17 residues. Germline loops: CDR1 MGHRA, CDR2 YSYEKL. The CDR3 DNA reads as TGCGCCAGCAGCCAAGATGGTGACAGACTTTATTACTATGGCTACACCTTC. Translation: CASSQDGDRLYYYGYTF.

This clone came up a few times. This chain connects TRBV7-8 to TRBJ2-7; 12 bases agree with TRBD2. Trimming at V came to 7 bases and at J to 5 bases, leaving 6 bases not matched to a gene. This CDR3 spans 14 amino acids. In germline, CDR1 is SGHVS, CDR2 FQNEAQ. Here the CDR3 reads CASTRLAGVNEQYF. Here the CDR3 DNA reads TGTGCCAGCACTCGACTAGCGGGAGTAAACGAGCAGTACTTC.

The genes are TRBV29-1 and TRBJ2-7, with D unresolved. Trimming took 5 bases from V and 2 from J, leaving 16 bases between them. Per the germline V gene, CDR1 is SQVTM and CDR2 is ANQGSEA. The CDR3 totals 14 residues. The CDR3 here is CSVRKGNNAYEQYF. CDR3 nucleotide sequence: TGCAGCGTTCGGAAAGGAAATAATGCCTACGAGCAGTACTTC.

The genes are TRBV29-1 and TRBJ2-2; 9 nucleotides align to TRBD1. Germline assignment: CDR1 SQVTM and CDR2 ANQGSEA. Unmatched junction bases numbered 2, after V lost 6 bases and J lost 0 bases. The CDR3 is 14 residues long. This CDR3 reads CSVRQGANTGELFF. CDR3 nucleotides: TGCAGCGTCCGACAGGGGGCGAACACCGGGGAGCTGTTTTTT.

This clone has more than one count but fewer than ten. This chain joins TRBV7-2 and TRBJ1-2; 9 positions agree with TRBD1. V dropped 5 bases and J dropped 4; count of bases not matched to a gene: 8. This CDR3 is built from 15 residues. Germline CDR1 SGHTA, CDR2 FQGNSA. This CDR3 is CASSPGTGTLYGYTF. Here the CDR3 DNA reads TGTGCCAGCAGCCCCGGGACAGGGACGCTCTATGGCTACACCTTC.

This CDR3 is CASIGFGRVQDEKLFF. The CDR3, as DNA: TGTGCCAGCATAGGATTTGGGAGGGTGCAGGATGAAAAACTGTTTTTT. The chain couples TRBV28 to TRBJ1-4; unclear D gene. Germline assignment: CDR1 MDHEN and CDR2 SYDVKM. V lost 7 bases and J lost 6, with 21 bases in between. This CDR3 comprises 16 residues.

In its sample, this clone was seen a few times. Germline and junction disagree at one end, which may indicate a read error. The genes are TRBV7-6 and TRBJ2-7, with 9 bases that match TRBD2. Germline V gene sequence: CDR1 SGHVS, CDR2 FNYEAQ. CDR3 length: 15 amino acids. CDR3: CASSLVSGSSNEQYF. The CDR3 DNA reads TGTGCCAGCAGCTTGGTTAGCGGGAGCTCCAACGAGCAGTACTTC.

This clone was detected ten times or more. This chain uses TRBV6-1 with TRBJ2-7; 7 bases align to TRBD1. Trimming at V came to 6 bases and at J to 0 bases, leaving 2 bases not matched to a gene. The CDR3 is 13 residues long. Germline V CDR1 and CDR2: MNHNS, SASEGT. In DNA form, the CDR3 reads TGTGCCAGCAGCTGGGACAGCTCCTACGAGCAGTACTTC. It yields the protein CASSWDSSYEQYF.

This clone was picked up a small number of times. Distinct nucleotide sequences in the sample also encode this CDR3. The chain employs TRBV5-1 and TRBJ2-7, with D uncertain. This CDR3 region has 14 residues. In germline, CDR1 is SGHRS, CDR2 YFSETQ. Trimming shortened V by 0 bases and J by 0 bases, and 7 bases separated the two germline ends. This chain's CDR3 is CASSLDGSSYEQYF. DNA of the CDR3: TGCGCCAGCAGCTTGGACGGGTCCTCCTACGAGCAGTACTTC.

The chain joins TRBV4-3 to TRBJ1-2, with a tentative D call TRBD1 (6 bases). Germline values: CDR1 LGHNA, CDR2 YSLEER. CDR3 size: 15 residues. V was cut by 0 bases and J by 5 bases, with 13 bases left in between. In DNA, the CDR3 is TGCGCCAGCAGCCAAGATCGCGGGACACCTTATGGCTACACCTTC. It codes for CASSQDRGTPYGYTF.

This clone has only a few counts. CDR3 loop: CASSSGLAGGRQYF. The CDR3 bases are TGTGCCAGCAGTTCGGGACTAGCGGGAGGGAGGCAGTACTTC. The chain combines TRBV6-5 with TRBJ2-7; 16 nucleotides agree with TRBD2. J lost 9 bases, V lost 4 bases, and 3 bases had no gene match. The CDR3 totals 14 residues. Germline loops: CDR1 MNHEY, CDR2 SVGAGI.

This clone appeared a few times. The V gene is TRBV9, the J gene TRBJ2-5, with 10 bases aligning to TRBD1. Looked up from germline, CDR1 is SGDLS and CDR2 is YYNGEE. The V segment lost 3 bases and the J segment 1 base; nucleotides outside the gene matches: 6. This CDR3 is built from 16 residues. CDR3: CASSAGTGVLQETQYF. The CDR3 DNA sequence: TGTGCCAGCAGCGCCGGGACAGGGGTCCTCCAAGAGACCCAGTACTTC.

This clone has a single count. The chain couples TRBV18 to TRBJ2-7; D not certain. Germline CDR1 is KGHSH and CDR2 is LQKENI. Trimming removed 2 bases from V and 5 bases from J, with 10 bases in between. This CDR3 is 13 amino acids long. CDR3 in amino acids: CASSPGNFNEQYF. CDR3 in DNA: TGTGCCAGCTCACCAGGGAACTTTAACGAGCAGTACTTC.

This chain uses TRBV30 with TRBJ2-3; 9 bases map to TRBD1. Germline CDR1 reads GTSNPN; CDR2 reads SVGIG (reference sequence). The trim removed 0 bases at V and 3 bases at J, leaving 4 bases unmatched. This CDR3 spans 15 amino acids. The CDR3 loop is CAWSVGQGSTDTQYF. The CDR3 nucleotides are TGTGCCTGGAGTGTAGGACAGGGGAGTACAGATACGCAGTATTTT.

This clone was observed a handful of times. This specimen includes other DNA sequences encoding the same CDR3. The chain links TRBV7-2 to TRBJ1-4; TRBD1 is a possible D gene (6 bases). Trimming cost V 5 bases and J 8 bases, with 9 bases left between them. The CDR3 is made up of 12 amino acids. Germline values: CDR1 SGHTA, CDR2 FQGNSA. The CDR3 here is CASSPQGEKLFF. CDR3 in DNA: TGTGCCAGCAGCCCCCAGGGGGAAAAACTGTTTTTT. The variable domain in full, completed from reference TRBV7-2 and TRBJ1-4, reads GAGVSQSPSNKVTEKGKDVELRCDPISGHTALYWYRQSLGQGLEFLIYFQGNSAPDKSGLPSDRFSAERTGGSVSTLTIQRTQQEDSAVYLCASSPQGEKLFFGSGTQLSVL.

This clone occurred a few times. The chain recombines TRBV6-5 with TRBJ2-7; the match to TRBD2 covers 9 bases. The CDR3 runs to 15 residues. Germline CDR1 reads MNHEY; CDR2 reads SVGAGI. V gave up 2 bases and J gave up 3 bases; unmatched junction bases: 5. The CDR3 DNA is TGTGCCAGCAGTTACGCAGCGGGAGGCTTCTACGAGCAGTACTTC. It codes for CASSYAAGGFYEQYF.

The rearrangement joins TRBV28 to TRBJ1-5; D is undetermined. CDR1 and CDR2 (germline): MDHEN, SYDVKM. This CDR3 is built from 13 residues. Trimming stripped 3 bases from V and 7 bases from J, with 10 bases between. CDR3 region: CASSFRLGQPQHF. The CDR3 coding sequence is TGTGCCAGCAGTTTTAGGCTAGGCCAGCCCCAGCATTTT.

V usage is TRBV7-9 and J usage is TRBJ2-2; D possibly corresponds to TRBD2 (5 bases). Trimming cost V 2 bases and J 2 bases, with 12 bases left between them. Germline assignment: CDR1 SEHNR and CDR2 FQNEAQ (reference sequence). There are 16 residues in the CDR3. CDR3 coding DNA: TGTGCCAGCAGCTTATTACGAGCGGTAAACACCGGGGAGCTGTTTTTT. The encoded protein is CASSLLRAVNTGELFF.

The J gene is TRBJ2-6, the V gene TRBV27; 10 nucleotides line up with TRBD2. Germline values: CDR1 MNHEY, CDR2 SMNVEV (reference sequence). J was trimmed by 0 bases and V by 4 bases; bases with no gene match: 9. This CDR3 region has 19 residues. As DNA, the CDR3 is TGTGCCAGCAGTTCGATGACTAGCGGGCCACACTCTGGGGCCAACGTCCTGACTTTC. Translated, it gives CASSSMTSGPHSGANVLTF.